The rows below give T cell receptor beta chains drawn from one sample of a study of OX40 agonist ivuxolimab in advanced cancers. Using immunoSEQ multiplex PCR, the repertoire was profiled, and TCRdb retains in-frame clones only, with some absent. Here the sample spans more than 100,000 clones, about 93% being singletons. The sample in question was CD4+ or CD8+ T cells sorted from blood, obtained in a trial of the OX40 agonist ivuxolimab. The receptor source for this set is an adult with an advanced solid tumor such as melanoma, head and neck, liver or kidney cancer. The conserved cysteine and the conserved F or W are not part of the CDR3 here. Each record gives: V gene, J gene, CDR3 length, CDR3 protein.

V gene: TRBV4-3
J gene: TRBJ2-5
CDR3 length: 13
CDR3 protein: ASSRSNHPEETQY

V gene: TRBV5-5
J gene: TRBJ2-1
CDR3 length: 13
CDR3 protein: ASSFGQGRHNEQF

V gene: TRBV5-4
J gene: TRBJ2-7
CDR3 length: 12
CDR3 protein: ASSLGQGGYEQY

V gene: TRBV2
J gene: TRBJ2-7
CDR3 length: 14
CDR3 protein: ASTGRVDFLAYEQY

V gene: TRBV4-3
J gene: TRBJ2-7
CDR3 length: 13
CDR3 protein: ASSQDRHSTYEQY

V gene: TRBV27
J gene: TRBJ1-2
CDR3 length: 13
CDR3 protein: ASSLLGQGARGYT

V gene: TRBV28
J gene: TRBJ2-1
CDR3 length: 15
CDR3 protein: ASSLGASGLADNEQF

V gene: TRBV6-1
J gene: TRBJ1-2
CDR3 length: 15
CDR3 protein: ASSEAQWGRGRFGYT

V gene: TRBV7-2
J gene: TRBJ2-4
CDR3 length: 15
CDR3 protein: ASSLEAPSFLKNIQY

V gene: TRBV9
J gene: TRBJ1-4
CDR3 length: 11
CDR3 protein: ASSVWDNEKLF

V gene: TRBV16
J gene: TRBJ2-7
CDR3 length: 10
CDR3 protein: ASSQGGGEQY

V gene: TRBV6-5
J gene: TRBJ1-4
CDR3 length: 13
CDR3 protein: ASSRTGGLNEKLF

V gene: TRBV9
J gene: TRBJ1-2
CDR3 length: 15
CDR3 protein: ASSVNPTSPPSSGYT

V gene: TRBV4-2
J gene: TRBJ1-2
CDR3 length: 11
CDR3 protein: ASSPPGRWNNT

V gene: TRBV27
J gene: TRBJ2-7
CDR3 length: 10
CDR3 protein: ASGGRYYEQY

V gene: TRBV5-1
J gene: TRBJ2-5
CDR3 length: 12
CDR3 protein: ASSGDRSQETQY

V gene: TRBV28
J gene: TRBJ2-2
CDR3 length: 11
CDR3 protein: ASRGVFTGELF